This TCR beta chain was obtained from a study of Graves' ophthalmopathy and Graves' hyperthyroidism. Trimming left V 0 bases short and J 5 bases short, with 10 bases between. Germline assignment: CDR1 DFQATT and CDR2 SNEGSKA (reference sequence). The CDR3 runs to 13 residues. Beta-chain TCR CDR3 regions were amplified from RNA transcripts. An opening RT-PCR round employed HTBI primers and preceded a second-round multiplex PCR. MiXCR, applied by TCRdb to the multiplex PCR reads, yields one record per CDR3 protein. This sample has a few hundred thousand distinct CDR3 sequences, with roughly 40% found just once. In this cohort, patients with other autoimmune diseases, uncontrolled infections, pregnancy or lactation were excluded.

This receptor was taken from an adult man with Graves' hyperthyroidism. The sequenced sample consisted of peripheral blood or thyroid tissue (not recorded which). The chain joins TRBV20-1 to TRBJ1-1, with D unclear. The CDR3 loop is CSARDGQKTEAFF. DNA of the CDR3: TGCAGTGCTAGAGACGGGCAGAAAACTGAAGCTTTCTTT.